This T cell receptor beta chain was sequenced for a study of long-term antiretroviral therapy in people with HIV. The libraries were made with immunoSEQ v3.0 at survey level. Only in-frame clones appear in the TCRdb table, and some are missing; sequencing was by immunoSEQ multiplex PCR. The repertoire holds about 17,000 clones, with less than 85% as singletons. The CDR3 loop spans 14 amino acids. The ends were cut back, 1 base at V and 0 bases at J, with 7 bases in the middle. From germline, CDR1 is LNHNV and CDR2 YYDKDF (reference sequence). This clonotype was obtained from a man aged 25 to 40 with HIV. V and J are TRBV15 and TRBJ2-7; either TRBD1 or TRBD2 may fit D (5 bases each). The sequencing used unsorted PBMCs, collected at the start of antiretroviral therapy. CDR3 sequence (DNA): TGTGCCACCAGCAGAGCAGGGAGCTCCTACGAGCAGTACTTC. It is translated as CATSRAGSSYEQYF. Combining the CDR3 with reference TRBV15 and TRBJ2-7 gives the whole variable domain DAMVIQNPRYQVTQFGKPVTLSCSQTLNHNVMYWYQQKSSQAPKLLFHYYDKDFNNEADTPDNFQSRRPNTSFCFLDIRSPGLGDTAMYLCATSRAGSSYEQYFGPGTRLTVT.